The rows below give T cell receptor beta chains drawn from one sample of a study of blood T cell repertoires in COVID-19. Some clones are missing from TCRdb's copy, which holds only in-frame ones; the method was immunoSEQ multiplex PCR. The sample lists 140,000 to 150,000 clones, just under 85% occurring once. Sample: peripheral blood. The source of these receptors is a woman in her thirties or forties with active or convalescent COVID-19. CDR3s include the opening cysteine and the closing phenylalanine or tryptophan. The D gene is left open where the match is weak. For some rows the clone size is stated as once, few or many, or as a class when expanded; others skip it.

d_call	clone_size	v_call	j_call	cdr3_aa	cdr3_nt
TRBD1	.	TRBV29-1	TRBJ1-1	CSVGQGNTEAFF	TGCAGCGTTGGACAGGGGAACACTGAAGCTTTCTTT
TRBD1	.	TRBV28	TRBJ1-3	CASSQPGTGVGNTIYF	TGTGCCAGCAGTCAACCCGGGACAGGGGTAGGAAACACCATATATTTT
.	.	TRBV30	TRBJ1-3	CAWHIGGPLGPIYF	TGTGCCTGGCATATCGGGGGGCCTCTCGGACCCATATATTTT
.	.	TRBV28	TRBJ2-2	CASSSQGWELFF	TGTGCCAGCAGTTCGCAGGGGTGGGAGCTGTTTTTT
.	.	TRBV19	TRBJ1-5	CASSPGRGPSNQPQHF	TGTGCCAGTAGTCCTGGCAGGGGACCTAGCAATCAGCCCCAGCATTTT
TRBD1	.	TRBV18	TRBJ2-7	CASSPRQGASYEQYF	TGTGCCAGCTCACCACGGCAGGGGGCGTCCTACGAGCAGTACTTC
.	.	TRBV2	TRBJ1-5	CASSEQGSDQPQHF	TGTGCCAGCAGTGAACAGGGATCAGATCAGCCCCAGCATTTT
.	.	TRBV27	TRBJ2-1	CASARGGQRYNEQFF	TGTGCCAGCGCCCGGGGGGGACAGCGATACAATGAGCAGTTCTTC
TRBD2	.	TRBV19	TRBJ2-3	CASSSSGGAVNTDTQYF	TGTGCCAGTAGTTCTAGCGGGGGGGCGGTGAACACAGATACGCAGTATTTT
.	once	TRBV5-6	TRBJ1-2	CASSLLAGIGYTF	TGTGCCAGCAGCTTGCTTGCGGGGATAGGCTACACCTTC
TRBD1	.	TRBV28	TRBJ1-6	CASSSDRGRTPPLHF	TGTGCCAGCAGCAGCGACAGGGGGCGAACGCCACCCCTCCACTTT
.	.	TRBV5-4	TRBJ2-5	CASSLGGDQETQYF	TGTGCCAGCAGCTTGGGTGGAGACCAAGAGACCCAGTACTTC
.	.	TRBV7-9	TRBJ2-6	CASSQSDPSGANVLTF	TGTGCCAGCAGCCAAAGCGACCCGTCTGGGGCCAACGTCCTGACTTTC
.	.	TRBV27	TRBJ1-1	CASSLYRNTEAFF	TGTGCCAGCAGTTTATACAGAAACACTGAAGCTTTCTTT
.	.	TRBV19	TRBJ2-6	CASSSTGSSGANVLTF	TGTGCCAGTAGTTCCACAGGGAGCTCTGGGGCCAACGTCCTGACTTTC
.	.	TRBV18	TRBJ1-6	CASSPGAPGNSPLHF	TGTGCCAGCTCACCAGGGGCCCCTGGGAATTCACCCCTCCACTTT
TRBD1	once	TRBV9	TRBJ2-7	CASSTTGALSSYEQYF	TGTGCCAGCAGCACCACAGGGGCCCTAAGCTCCTACGAGCAGTACTTC
TRBD2	.	TRBV6-5	TRBJ2-1	CASSRGLAGGREQFF	TGTGCCAGCAGTCGCGGGCTAGCGGGGGGGCGCGAGCAGTTCTTC
.	.	TRBV27	TRBJ1-2	CASRFASGYGYTF	TGTGCCAGCAGGTTCGCGTCGGGCTATGGCTACACCTTC
.	.	TRBV7-9	TRBJ2-1	CASSLTGSAWNEQFF	TGTGCCAGCAGCTTGACAGGCAGCGCGTGGAATGAGCAGTTCTTC